This TCR beta chain was sequenced during a study of blood T cell repertoires in COVID-19. This clone was detected a few times. From germline, CDR1 is WSHSY and CDR2 SAAADI. Trimming cost V 3 bases and J 2 bases, with 13 bases left between them. The CDR3 sequence is 15 residues long. TCRdb's copy holds only in-frame clones and misses some; the assay was immunoSEQ multiplex PCR. This sample has under 200,000 clones, with around 80% found just once. The V and J genes are TRBV10-2 and TRBJ1-1, with a tentative D call TRBD1 (6 bases). The receptor's source is a man aged 30 to 39 with active or convalescent COVID-19. Sequences were obtained from peripheral blood. The CDR3 bases are TGCGCCAGCAGTGAAAGGGGGGGGCTAAACACTGAAGCTTTCTTT. Residues: CASSERGGLNTEAFF.